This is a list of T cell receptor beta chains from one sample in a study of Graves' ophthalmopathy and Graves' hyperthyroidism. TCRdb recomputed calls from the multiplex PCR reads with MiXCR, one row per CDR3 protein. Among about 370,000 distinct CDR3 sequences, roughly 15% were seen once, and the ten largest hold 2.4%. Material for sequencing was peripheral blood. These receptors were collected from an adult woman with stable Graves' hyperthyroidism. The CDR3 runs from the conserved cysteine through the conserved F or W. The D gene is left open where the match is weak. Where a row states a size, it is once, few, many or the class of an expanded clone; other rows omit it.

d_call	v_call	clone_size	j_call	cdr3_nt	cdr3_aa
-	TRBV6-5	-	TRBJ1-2	TGTGCCAGCAGTTTATGGCCCGGCTACACCTTC	CASSLWPGYTF
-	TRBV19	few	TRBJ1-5	TGTGCCAGTAGTACGCAGGGCGTCAATCAGCCCCAGCATTTT	CASSTQGVNQPQHF
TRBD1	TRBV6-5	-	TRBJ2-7	TGTGCCAGCAGTTACCCCGGGACAGGCCTCAACGAGCAGTACTTC	CASSYPGTGLNEQYF
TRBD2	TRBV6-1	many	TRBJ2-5	TGTGCCAGCAGCAAGGGGAGGGAGTACCAAGAGACCCAGTACTTC	CASSKGREYQETQYF
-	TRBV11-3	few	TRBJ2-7	TGTGCCAGCAGCTTAGTACAGGACAGCTCCTACGAGCAGTACTTC	CASSLVQDSSYEQYF
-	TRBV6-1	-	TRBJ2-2	TGTGCCAGCAGTGGACAGTTGGTAACCGGGGAGCTGTTTTTT	CASSGQLVTGELFF
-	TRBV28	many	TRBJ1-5	TGTGCCAGCAGGGCTGACAGAACCAATCAGCCCCAGCATTTT	CASRADRTNQPQHF
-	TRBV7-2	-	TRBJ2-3	TGTGCCAGCATCGAGGGAGCGGCCGTTAATACGCAGTATTTT	CASIEGAAVNTQYF
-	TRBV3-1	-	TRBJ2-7	TGTGCCAGCAGCCAAGGCGGGACCACCTACGAGCAGTACTTC	CASSQGGTTYEQYF
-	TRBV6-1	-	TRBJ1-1	TGTGCCAGCAGTAAAGGAACTGAAGCTTTCTTT	CASSKGTEAFF
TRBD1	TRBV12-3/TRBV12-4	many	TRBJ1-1	TGTGCCAGCAGTGCGACAGGGGGCACTGAAGCTTTCTTT	CASSATGGTEAFF
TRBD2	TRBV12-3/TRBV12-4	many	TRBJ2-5	TGTGCCAGCAGTACTAGCGATCAAGAGACCCAGTACTTC	CASSTSDQETQYF
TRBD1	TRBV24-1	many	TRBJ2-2	TGTGCCACCAGTGAACCGGGACAGGGGAACGGGGAGCTGTTTTTT	CATSEPGQGNGELFF